The 19 T cell receptor beta chains in this list originate from one sample, sequenced in a study of blood T cell repertoires in COVID-19. Produced via immunoSEQ multiplex PCR; TCRdb's table is partial and in-frame only. The repertoire includes around 310,000 clones, 90% of them detected once, and under 1.1% sits in the top ten. The material sequenced was peripheral blood. Source of these receptors: a woman aged 40 to 55 with COVID-19, enrolled during active disease.

The chain is built from TRBV28 and TRBJ2-2; 10 nucleotides agree with TRBD1. Germline V gene sequence: CDR1 MDHEN, CDR2 SYDVKM. This CDR3 is built from 15 residues. V dropped 7 bases and J dropped 1; count of bases not matched to a gene: 3. CDR3 in DNA: TGTGCCAGCATGACAGGGGGCCAGAACACCGGGGAGCTGTTTTTT. It codes for CASMTGGQNTGELFF. The complete variable domain, with remaining parts taken from reference TRBV28 and TRBJ2-2, reads DVKVTQSSRYLVKRTGEKVFLECVQDMDHENMFWYRQDPGLGLRLIYFSYDVKMKEKGDIPEGYSVSREKKERFSLILESASTNQTSMYLCASMTGGQNTGELFFGEGSRLTVL.

The chain is built from TRBV5-6 and TRBJ1-1; 7 nucleotides line up with TRBD1. Per the germline V gene, CDR1 is SGHDT and CDR2 is YYEEEE. The CDR3 is made up of 15 amino acids. Trimming at V came to 0 bases and at J to 1 base, leaving 3 bases not matched to a gene. The CDR3, as DNA: TGTGCCAGCAGCTTGGCGGGACAGAGGAACACTGAAGCTTTCTTT. It yields the protein CASSLAGQRNTEAFF.

The CDR3 DNA reads TGTGCCAGCAGTGGAGTAATAGTCAATCAGCCCCAGCATTTT. This sequence encodes CASSGVIVNQPQHF. V and J are TRBV2 and TRBJ1-5, with D unclear. CDR1 is SNHLY and CDR2 is FYNNEI in the germline V gene. V dropped 4 bases and J dropped 3 bases, with 10 bases sitting between them. There are 14 residues in the CDR3.

The count of this clone is one. The rearrangement links TRBV27 to TRBJ2-1, with unresolved D. V gave up 4 bases and J gave up 0 bases, with 10 bases separating them. The CDR3 runs to 15 residues. Looked up from germline, CDR1 is MNHEY and CDR2 is SMNVEV (reference sequence). The CDR3, as DNA: TGTGCCAGCAGTTCCTTTACGGGCTCCTACAATGAGCAGTTCTTC. Its translation: CASSSFTGSYNEQFF.

The rearrangement links TRBV5-1 to TRBJ2-7; D not resolved. Germline loops: CDR1 SGHRS, CDR2 YFSETQ. The CDR3 has 13 residues. Trimming took 2 bases from V and 3 from J, leaving 9 bases between them. This CDR3 is CASSFTNNYEQYF. DNA for the CDR3: TGCGCCAGCAGCTTTACTAATAACTACGAGCAGTACTTC.

The rearrangement joins TRBV7-6 to TRBJ1-2; TRBD1 matches at 8 bases. The ends lost 5 bases at V and 0 bases at J; junction bases unmatched: 11. Germline-derived CDR1 and CDR2 are SGHVS and FNYEAQ. CDR3 length: 17 amino acids. The CDR3 is CASSPRPGTGANYGYTF. The CDR3 DNA reads as TGTGCCAGCAGCCCACGACCAGGGACAGGAGCTAACTATGGCTACACCTTC.

The CDR3 region has the DNA TGTGCCTGGAGTACGGACAGGGGGCACTTTAATTCACCCCTCCACTTT. Translation gives CAWSTDRGHFNSPLHF. This chain links TRBV30 with TRBJ1-6; 11 nucleotides match TRBD1. Trimming took 2 bases from V and 6 from J; bases not matched to a gene: 6. The CDR3 has 16 residues. Per the germline V gene, CDR1 is GTSNPN and CDR2 is SVGIG (reference sequence).

The CDR3 protein is CASSQGTGATNQPQHF. CDR3 nucleotides: TGCGCCAGCAGCCAAGGAACAGGGGCAACCAATCAGCCCCAGCATTTT. This chain uses TRBV4-1 with TRBJ1-5, with 7 positions matching TRBD1. Trimming cost V 1 base and J 3 bases; bases outside gene matches: 6. Germline CDR1 reads MGHRA; CDR2 reads YSYEKL. This CDR3 is built from 16 residues.

The rearrangement uses TRBV7-2 and TRBJ2-7; the D is unclear. Trimming left V 2 bases short and J 6 bases short, with 14 bases between. CDR1 SGHTA and CDR2 FQGNSA come from the germline V gene. The CDR3 has 14 amino acids. The CDR3, as DNA: TGTGCCAGCAGCTTACGCCAAAGCCCGGGCGAGCAGTACTTC. Its translation: CASSLRQSPGEQYF.

The rearrangement uses TRBV28 and TRBJ2-6, with D tentatively TRBD2 (6 bases). Trimming shortened V by 11 bases and J by 4 bases, and 12 bases separated the two germline ends. Germline lookup yields CDR1 MDHEN and CDR2 SYDVKM. This CDR3 is 13 amino acids long. The CDR3 region has the DNA TGTGCCCTCGGGGACTCAGGGGCCAACGTCCTGACTTTC. It encodes CALGDSGANVLTF.

V is TRBV6-4 and J is TRBJ1-1; D is uncertain. Germline loops: CDR1 MRHNA, CDR2 SNTAGT. This CDR3 spans 19 amino acids. Trimming took off 1 base at V and 0 bases at J, with 21 bases between the two ends. As DNA, the CDR3 is TGTGCCAGCAGTGACTTGTCGTTCACAGAGTCCGGGGTGAACACTGAAGCTTTCTTT. Amino acid sequence: CASSDLSFTESGVNTEAFF.

The CDR3 loop is CASSPQTGHNEQFF. The CDR3 DNA reads TGTGCCAGCAGCCCCCAGACAGGGCACAATGAGCAGTTCTTC. The chain is built from TRBV14 and TRBJ2-1, with 7 bases lining up with TRBD1. This CDR3 is 14 amino acids long. Germline CDR1 reads SGHDN; CDR2 reads FVKESK. Losses at the gene ends were 4 bases for V and 5 bases for J; bases not matched to a gene: 5.

The V gene is TRBV9, the J gene TRBJ2-7, with 7 bases matching TRBD1. Germline values: CDR1 SGDLS, CDR2 YYNGEE. The trim removed 3 bases at V and 3 bases at J, leaving 6 bases unmatched. This CDR3 has 14 amino acids. The chain's CDR3 is CASSAGQPHYEQYF. CDR3 nucleotides: TGTGCCAGCAGCGCGGGACAGCCACACTACGAGCAGTACTTC.

The chain couples TRBV29-1 to TRBJ1-1; D not certain. Trimming stripped 6 bases from V and 0 bases from J, with 8 bases between. CDR1 and CDR2 (germline): SQVTM, ANQGSEA. The CDR3 consists of 12 residues. Written as DNA, the CDR3 is TGCAGCGTATTCGACATGAACACTGAAGCTTTCTTT. Its translation is CSVFDMNTEAFF.

The chain couples TRBV7-8 to TRBJ1-1, with 8 bases matching TRBD1. The CDR3 extends over 15 amino acids. The germline V gene encodes CDR1 SGHVS and CDR2 FQNEAQ. The V segment lost 1 base and the J segment 2 bases; nucleotides outside the gene matches: 3. The CDR3 sequence: CASSLEQGANTEAFF. Written as DNA, the CDR3 is TGTGCCAGCAGCTTAGAGCAGGGGGCTAACACTGAAGCTTTCTTT.

This chain connects TRBV21-1 to TRBJ1-5; TRBD1 is the table's D call, not checked against the DNA. TRBV21-1 is a pseudogene segment. The CDR3 sequence is 16 residues long. This CDR3 is CASSKPIGGKEQPQHF. The CDR3 nucleotides read TGTGCCAGCAGCAAACCCATAGGGGGCAAGGAACAGCCCCAGCATTTT.

The genes are TRBV14 and TRBJ1-6; the D is unclear. Germline CDR1 is SGHDN and CDR2 is FVKESK. V was pared by 0 bases and J by 9 bases, with 12 bases between. This CDR3 spans 15 amino acids. This CDR3 reads CASSQDRSLLSPLHF. The CDR3 DNA reads TGTGCCAGCAGCCAAGATCGGTCCCTTCTTTCACCCCTCCACTTT.

The rearrangement uses TRBV2 and TRBJ1-5; TRBD1 aligns across 8 bases. This CDR3 region has 14 residues. Germline-derived CDR1 and CDR2 are SNHLY and FYNNEI. With V trimmed by 5 bases and J by 4 bases, 4 bases remained unmatched. CDR3 nucleotides: TGTGCCAGCAGTTTTGGACAGGGTAATCAGCCCCAGCATTTT. Its protein product is CASSFGQGNQPQHF. Together with reference TRBV2 and TRBJ1-5, the CDR3 gives the full variable domain: EPEVTQTPSHQVTQMGQEVILRCVPISNHLYFYWYRQILGQKVEFLVSFYNNEISEKSEIFDDQFSVERPDGSNFTLKIRSTKLEDSAMYFCASSFGQGNQPQHFGDGTRLSIL.

This clone was found once. The DNA for the CDR3 is TGTGCCAGCAGCTTTCTCTCGGGGGGGTTCACAGATACGCAGTATTTT. Protein: CASSFLSGGFTDTQYF. The genes are TRBV7-9 and TRBJ2-3; 8 bases map to TRBD2. CDR1 SEHNR and CDR2 FQNEAQ come from the germline V gene (reference sequence). The CDR3 extends over 16 amino acids. V shed 3 bases and J 2 bases; nucleotides not matched to a gene: 7.